This T cell receptor beta chain is from a study of T cells expressing NK-cell markers (TCRdb year 2020). About the study as a whole: TCR beta-chain repertoires were profiled in sorted CD3+CD56+NKG2C+, CD3+CD56+NKG2C- and CD3+CD56-NKG2C+ T-cell subsets from fewer than 10 donors. Among the eight sequenced donors, seven were HCMV-seropositive and one was HCMV-seronegative. Randomly selected healthy volunteers, three men and five women, were used as the eight sequenced donors. The libraries were sequenced on Illumina HiSeq 2000/2500, MiSeq or NextSeq, producing 2 x 150 bp reads. Overall study results and their limits: Those dominant clonotypes were again the most abundant among CD3+CD56-NKG2C+ cells in a handful of donors, at about 25-65%. Whether the expanded NKG2C-expressing T cell clones were specific for HCMV antigens remained unclear. In more than five donors, the dominant CD3+CD56+NKG2C+ clonotypes were found to rank among the top 10 CD8+ clonotypes and to make up roughly 1.0-7.0% of CD8+ T cells.

CDR1 and CDR2 were assigned from the germline V gene as SGHRS and YFSETQ. Including cysteine and phenylalanine, the CDR3 has 16 amino acids. The entry carries no DNA sequence. TCRdb shows the sequencer as Illumina HiSeq 2000. 5'RACE template switching, by which a universal primer site and unique molecular identifiers were added, was used to make TCR beta cDNA libraries. cDNA synthesis was primed from the TCR beta constant segment and was followed by two successive PCR amplification steps. The published analysis was carried out like this. MIGEC was used to demultiplex reads and group the reads by UMI, and MiTCR was used to assemble and quantify clonotypes. To exclude erroneous sequences, any TCR cDNA sequence not supported by at least two reads was discarded. The tcR package was used for downstream repertoire analysis, and clonotypes were matched between fractions using CDR3 nucleotide sequence together with V segment. VDJmatch was used to annotate antigen specificity against VDJdb, with one amino acid substitution in CDR3 allowed. TCRdb reprocessed the reads, so every CDR3 protein sequence counts as one entry and DNA is not shown. The V and J calls were not made by the authors but by TCRdb's processing. This sample's clone table shows 150,000 to 170,000 distinct CDR3 sequences. The ten most abundant clones make up approximately 35% of the sample.

HCMV serostatus was determined by detecting HCMV-specific IgG in serum with a commercial ELISA kit. Ficoll density gradient centrifugation was used to isolate peripheral blood mononuclear cells from blood. About this clonotype: Its target antigen remains unknown.

This TCR was recovered from a woman between 45 and 65 years old in good health. Donor details come from another sample of the same person, matched by shared clones. Material: blood T cells: a sorted CD56 or NKG2C T cell subset, CD4+ or CD8+ T cells, or bulk PBMC T cells (not recorded which). The chain joins TRBV5-1 to TRBJ2-1; TCRdb names TRBD2, which stays unverified in the absence of DNA. The CDR3 is CASRSGTSTIVHEQFF.